The entry below describes one TCR beta chain. Measured with immunoSEQ multiplex PCR; TCRdb has only the in-frame clones, and not every one. The sample carries about 98,000 clones, about 84% recorded once. This sample is drawn from a study of blood T cell repertoires in COVID-19. On the study more broadly: PBMCs, B-cell-depleted T cells, or T cells were the source of the cDNA or gDNA that made up the material.

V shed 3 bases and J shed 3 bases, with 11 bases lying between them. The germline V gene has CDR1 SNHLY and CDR2 FYNNEI. The CDR3 consists of 15 residues. The receptor comes from an elderly woman with acute or convalescent COVID-19. The chain links TRBV2 to TRBJ1-4; no reliable D call. Input material: peripheral blood. CDR3 residues: CASSEGSGANEKLFF. CDR3 nucleotides: TGTGCCAGCAGTGAGGGTAGCGGGGCTAATGAAAAACTGTTTTTT.